This passage covers 29 T cell receptor beta chains from one sample sequenced in a study of T cells in Graves' hyperthyroidism and ophthalmopathy. RNA transcripts were the template for amplifying TCR beta CDR3 regions. In the first-round RT-PCR of the TCR CDR3, the HTBI primer set was used. MiXCR, run by TCRdb on the multiplex PCR reads, gives a single entry per CDR3 protein. The sample lists hundreds of thousands of distinct CDR3 sequences, over 35% occurring once. The specimen was blood. The receptor set was obtained from a man between 18 and 35 years old with Graves' hyperthyroidism.

This clonotype was counted a single time. This chain connects TRBV7-2 to TRBJ1-3, with 7 nucleotides matching TRBD1. The CDR3 is made up of 15 amino acids. Looked up from germline, CDR1 is SGHTA and CDR2 is FQGNSA. J lost 7 bases, V lost 1 base, and 7 bases had no gene match. The CDR3 DNA is TGTGCCAGCAGCTTAGTCGGAGGGGGCGTGAACACCATATATTTT. It encodes CASSLVGGGVNTIYF.

Worth noting for this clonotype: Mismatch with germline at one junction end may stem from a read error. J is TRBJ1-2 and V is TRBV2, with D unclear. The CDR3 has 8 residues. The germline CDR1 and CDR2 sequences are SNHLY and FYNNEI. This CDR3 is CASSGPGF. In DNA form, the CDR3 reads TGTGCCAGCAGTGGACCGGGCTTC. Full variable domain (outside the CDR3, taken from reference TRBV2 and TRBJ1-2): EPEVTQTPSHQVTQMGQEVILRCVPISNHLYFYWYRQILGQKVEFLVSFYNNEISEKSEIFDDQFSVERPDGSNFTLKIRSTKLEDSAMYFCASSGPGFGSGTRLTVV.

The CDR3 sequence is CASSSEGTSVSYEQYF. The CDR3 DNA follows: TGTGCCAGCAGCTCAGAGGGGACTAGCGTCTCCTACGAGCAGTACTTC. The rearrangement joins TRBV7-2 to TRBJ2-7, with 10 bases lining up with TRBD2. Germline CDR1 and CDR2: SGHTA and FQGNSA. CDR3 length: 16 residues. Trimming took 4 bases from V and 0 from J; bases not matched to a gene: 6.

This clonotype was found a few times. The V and J genes are TRBV6-1 and TRBJ2-6; D might be TRBD1 (5 bases). CDR3 length: 16 amino acids. The germline CDR1 and CDR2 sequences are MNHNS and SASEGT. The V and J ends lost 8 bases and 0 bases respectively, with 14 bases between them. The CDR3 DNA reads as TGTGCCAGCGTGGGGCACATGCCCTCTGGGGCCAACGTCCTGACTTTC. This gives the protein CASVGHMPSGANVLTF.

A few counts support this clonotype. The chain employs TRBV6-5 and TRBJ2-7; D is tentatively TRBD1 or TRBD2 (5 bases each). Germline lookup yields CDR1 MNHEY and CDR2 SVGAGI. The CDR3 totals 12 residues. The ends were cut back, 7 bases at V and 4 bases at J, with 11 bases in the middle. CDR3: CASTPGRYEQYF. In nucleotides, the CDR3 is TGTGCCAGCACCCCGGGGCGATACGAGCAGTACTTC.

The rearrangement links TRBV6-1 to TRBJ1-5; D uncertain. Germline CDR1 reads MNHNS; CDR2 reads SASEGT. The CDR3 loop spans 13 amino acids. With 6 bases removed from V and 11 bases from J, the gap between germline ends came to 17 bases. CDR3 sequence (DNA): TGTGCCAGCAGCTCAGGAGAGTGGGAGACCCAGCATTTT. Its translation: CASSSGEWETQHF.

This clonotype turned up a few times. The rearrangement joins TRBV7-2 to TRBJ2-7; 8 bases line up with TRBD2. Per the germline V gene, CDR1 is SGHTA and CDR2 is FQGNSA. After removal of 7 bases from V and 6 bases from J, the junction contained 14 bases not matched to a gene. The CDR3 runs to 15 residues. This CDR3 is CASNTIAGPRGEQYF. The CDR3 DNA follows: TGTGCCAGCAACACAATAGCGGGACCTCGGGGCGAGCAGTACTTC.

The J gene is TRBJ2-5, the V gene TRBV19; 8 nucleotides line up with TRBD2. Germline-derived CDR1 and CDR2 are LNHDA and SQIVND (reference sequence). CDR3 length: 13 amino acids. J was trimmed by 5 bases and V by 7 bases; bases with no gene match: 6. The CDR3 DNA sequence: TGTGCCAGTATCCAGCGGGAGAAGGAGACCCAGTACTTC. Encoded protein: CASIQREKETQYF.

In its sample, this clonotype was seen a few times. The rearrangement uses TRBV10-3 and TRBJ1-1; the D gene is possibly TRBD1 (6 bases). Germline CDR1 and CDR2: ENHRY and SYGVKD. The V gene lost 10 bases and the J gene lost 4 bases, with 22 bases spanning the gap. This CDR3 contains 15 residues. CDR3 DNA: TGTGCCAGCGCCCGTCCGGCGACAGGCGGCACTGAAGCTTTCTTT. It is translated as CASARPATGGTEAFF.

V usage is TRBV5-4 and J usage is TRBJ2-3; TRBD2 might be the D (6 bases). There are 14 residues in the CDR3. Trimming pared 4 bases from V and 5 bases from J, leaving 14 bases between. Germline CDR1 SGHNT, CDR2 YYREEE (reference sequence). DNA of the CDR3: TGTGCCAGCAGCACCGGGACTCCTAGAGATACGCAGTATTTT. This codes for CASSTGTPRDTQYF.

This clonotype was counted at least ten times. The rearrangement links TRBV20-1 to TRBJ1-2, with D unclear. Deletions cut 3 bases from V and 3 bases from J, with 8 bases between. Germline V CDR1 and CDR2: DFQATT, SNEGSKA (reference sequence). This CDR3 contains 12 residues. The CDR3 region is CSASLRDYGYTF. CDR3 DNA: TGCAGTGCTAGCCTAAGAGACTATGGCTACACCTTC.

In its sample, this clonotype was seen many times. The V gene is TRBV5-1, the J gene TRBJ1-1, with a weak D call TRBD1 (6 bases). Trimming took off 3 bases at V and 1 base at J, with 10 bases between the two ends. CDR3 length: 14 amino acids. Germline V gene data show CDR1 as SGHRS and CDR2 as YFSETQ. CDR3 DNA: TGCGCCAGCAGCTCCCACAGGGAGAACACTGAAGCTTTCTTT. It is translated as CASSSHRENTEAFF.

This clonotype occurred many times. This chain links TRBV29-1 with TRBJ2-7; D might be TRBD1 (5 bases). The CDR3 is 12 residues long. The germline V gene encodes CDR1 SQVTM and CDR2 ANQGSEA. Trimming took off 6 bases at V and 2 bases at J, with 11 bases between the two ends. This CDR3 reads CSVRVKTYEQYF. The CDR3 DNA sequence: TGCAGCGTCAGGGTGAAAACCTACGAGCAGTACTTC.

This clonotype was observed a handful of times. This chain connects TRBV9 to TRBJ2-2, with D hard to call. This CDR3 has 13 amino acids. The germline V and J ends were trimmed by 2 bases and 4 bases, with 6 bases remaining between them. Germline assignment: CDR1 SGDLS and CDR2 YYNGEE. The CDR3 sequence is CASSVPATGELFF. The CDR3 region has the DNA TGTGCCAGCAGCGTGCCTGCCACCGGGGAGCTGTTTTTT.

With respect to this clonotype: Its ends do not fully match the called genes, so a read error is possible. The genes are TRBV13 and TRBJ1-6; 7 bases fit TRBD1. The length of the CDR3 is 15 residues. Germline V CDR1 and CDR2: PRHDT, FYEKMQ (reference sequence). The CDR3, as DNA: TGTGCCAGCAGCTCCAGACAGGGTATGGGTTCACCCCCCCACTTT. This codes for CASSSRQGMGSPPHF.

This clonotype has a count of ten or more. This chain links TRBV9 with TRBJ2-2; D is unclear. Between the trimmed V and J ends, which lost 0 bases and 0 bases, there was a span of 3 bases. Germline values: CDR1 SGDLS, CDR2 YYNGEE. The CDR3 is made up of 14 amino acids. In DNA, the CDR3 is TGTGCCAGCAGCGTAGCGGCGAACACCGGGGAGCTGTTTTTT. It yields the protein CASSVAANTGELFF.

The chain joins TRBV24-1 to TRBJ2-7; TRBD2 matches 10 bases. V shed 6 bases, J shed 3 bases, and the junction held 7 bases outside the gene matches. The CDR3 is made up of 15 amino acids. Germline CDR1 is KGHDR and CDR2 is SFDVKD. The CDR3 nucleotides read TGTGCCACCAGTTCCGGGACTAGCGATATCTACGAGCAGTACTTC. This encodes CATSSGTSDIYEQYF.

The table lists this clonotype with a few counts. This chain connects TRBV9 to TRBJ2-2; D is unclear. Per the germline V gene, CDR1 is SGDLS and CDR2 is YYNGEE. This CDR3 has 15 residues. The V end lost 2 bases, the J end lost 7 bases, and 15 bases lay between the germline ends. The CDR3 DNA reads TGTGCCAGCAGCGTCGAGGCCGGGCTCGACGGGGAGCTGTTTTTT. Amino acids: CASSVEAGLDGELFF.

The sample holds many counts of this clonotype. CDR3 in amino acids: CSGGQPEAFF. For the CDR3, the DNA is TGCAGCGGTGGACAGCCTGAAGCTTTCTTT. V gene TRBV29-1 combines with J gene TRBJ1-1; D might be TRBD1 (6 bases). Trimming left V 7 bases short and J 6 bases short, with 9 bases between. The germline CDR1 and CDR2 sequences are SQVTM and ANQGSEA. The CDR3 loop spans 10 amino acids.

There are a few counts of this clonotype. The V gene is TRBV29-1, the J gene TRBJ2-2, with D uncertain. This CDR3 has 11 amino acids. Germline CDR1 is SQVTM and CDR2 is ANQGSEA. Trimming pared 6 bases from V and 6 bases from J, leaving 8 bases between. The CDR3 bases are TGCAGCGTCCCCGGTCCCGGGGAGCTGTTTTTT. Translation gives CSVPGPGELFF.

Concerning this clonotype: A read error may explain this, as a much larger clone is one base away. V is TRBV29-1 and J is TRBJ2-2, with 7 bases aligning to TRBD2. The CDR3 is 14 amino acids. CDR1 SQVTM and CDR2 ANQGSEA come from the germline V gene. DNA of the CDR3: TGCGGCGTCTCACCCGGACTAGGGACCGGGGAGCTGTTTTTT. Translating gives CGVSPGLGTGELFF.

This clonotype turned up a few times. The chain recombines TRBV20-1 with TRBJ2-7, with 10 bases lining up with TRBD2. The CDR3 has 15 residues. Germline lookup yields CDR1 DFQATT and CDR2 SNEGSKA (reference sequence). V shed 5 bases and J 2 bases; nucleotides not matched to a gene: 9. As DNA, the CDR3 is TGCAGTGCTCCCTCCTTAGCGGGAGGTCCCTACGAGCAGTACTTC. It is translated as CSAPSLAGGPYEQYF.

This clonotype occurred many times. The chain recombines TRBV7-9 with TRBJ2-7; D possibly corresponds to TRBD1 (6 bases). The CDR3 contains 15 residues. From germline, CDR1 is SEHNR and CDR2 FQNEAQ (reference sequence). V lost 4 bases and J 6 bases, leaving 19 bases between the germline ends. The CDR3 DNA follows: TGTGCCAGCAGCTCAGGGGCAGGATTGATCTCCGAGCAGTACTTC. Translating it yields CASSSGAGLISEQYF.

This chain uses TRBV29-1 with TRBJ2-5, with a tentative D call TRBD1 (5 bases). Germline assignment: CDR1 SQVTM and CDR2 ANQGSEA. Deletions cut 3 bases from V and 2 bases from J, with 7 bases between. This CDR3 has 12 amino acids. CDR3 residues: CSVEAGQETQYF. In nucleotides, the CDR3 is TGCAGCGTTGAGGCAGGGCAAGAGACCCAGTACTTC.

V is TRBV7-9 and J is TRBJ1-2, with TRBD1 identical over 8 bases. The CDR3 sequence is 15 residues long. Germline V gives CDR1 SEHNR, CDR2 FQNEAQ (reference sequence). Trimming cost V 7 bases and J 5 bases; bases outside gene matches: 12. The CDR3 region has the DNA TGTGCCAGCACCCTTTACTCAGGGGGCTCATATGGCTACACCTTC. Residues: CASTLYSGGSYGYTF.

With regard to this clonotype: An end of the junction differs from the germline gene, which may be a read error. The rearrangement joins TRBV15 to TRBJ2-2, with a tentative D call TRBD2 (5 bases). CDR3 length: 17 amino acids. Germline V gene data show CDR1 as LNHNV and CDR2 as YYDKDF (reference sequence). The CDR3 nucleotides are TGTGCCACCTGCAGCGTAAAGGCCGGGGATGACGCCGGGGAGCTGTTTTTT. Encoded protein: CATCSVKAGDDAGELFF.

CDR3 nucleotide sequence: TGTGCCAGCAGCCTTGACCGAAAATACTTC. It translates to CASSLDRKYF. The chain has TRBV7-9 and TRBJ2-7, with D hard to call. CDR1 and CDR2 (germline): SEHNR, FQNEAQ (reference sequence). This CDR3 spans 10 amino acids. Trimming pared 5 bases from V and 13 bases from J, leaving 12 bases between.

The chain employs TRBV5-1 and TRBJ2-7, with 11 bases matching TRBD2. V gave up 4 bases and J gave up 7 bases; unmatched junction bases: 10. The germline V gene encodes CDR1 SGHRS and CDR2 YFSETQ. CDR3 length equals 15 residues. The chain's CDR3 is CASSVLSGGAGEQYF. The CDR3 DNA reads as TGCGCCAGCAGCGTTCTTAGCGGGGGGGCCGGGGAGCAGTACTTC.

Ten or more counts support this clonotype. This chain connects TRBV11-2 to TRBJ1-2, with D tentatively TRBD1 (5 bases). The CDR3 sequence is 14 residues long. Trimming took 5 bases from V and 8 from J, leaving 18 bases between them. The V gene's germline CDR1 is SGHAT and CDR2 FQNNGV. The DNA of the CDR3 is TGTGCCAGCAGCCTCCGGGGCCTTACAGCAGGCTACACCTTC. It codes for CASSLRGLTAGYTF.